This TCR beta chain was profiled in a study of T cells in Graves' hyperthyroidism and ophthalmopathy. This clonotype was counted at least ten times. The target antigen is unknown. V lost 2 bases to trimming and J lost 4 bases, with 5 bases between them. The CDR3 runs to 12 residues. Using RNA transcripts as the source, TCR beta CDR3 regions were amplified. A set of HTBI primers served as the primers for a first-round RT-PCR of the TCR CDR3. TCRdb analysed the multiplex PCR reads with MiXCR anew, one entry per CDR3 protein. The sample has roughly 580,000 distinct CDR3 sequences, about 15% seen once; the top ten hold 5.5% to 7.5%. Findings of the study overall: In validation, the model predicted ophthalmopathy. These predictions came a median roughly seven months before onset.

Hyperthyroidism, newly diagnosed and lasting under 2 months, affected patients aged 18 to 65. Researchers barred patients who had uncontrolled infection, other autoimmune disease, pregnancy or lactation. Orbital computed tomography and thyroid ultrasound, together with serum TRAb and thyroxine and clinical symptoms, were used for diagnoses. The chain joins TRBV12-3 or TRBV12-4 to TRBJ1-1; D remains unclear. This TCR derives from a woman aged 25 to 45 with Graves' hyperthyroidism that later progressed to Graves' ophthalmopathy. The source material was blood. CDR3 DNA sequence: TGTGCCAGCAGTTTATGGAGCACTGAAGCTTTCTTT. This sequence encodes CASSLWSTEAFF.